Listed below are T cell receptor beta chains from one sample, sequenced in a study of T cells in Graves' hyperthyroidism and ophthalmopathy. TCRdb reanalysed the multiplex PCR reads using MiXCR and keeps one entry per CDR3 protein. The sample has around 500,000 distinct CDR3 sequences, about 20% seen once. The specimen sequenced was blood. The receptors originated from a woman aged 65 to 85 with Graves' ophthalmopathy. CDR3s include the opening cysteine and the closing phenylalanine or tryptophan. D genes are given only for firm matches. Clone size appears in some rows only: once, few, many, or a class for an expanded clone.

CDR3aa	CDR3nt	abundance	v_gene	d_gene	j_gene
CSARLLASGSLGSGTQYF	TGCAGTGCTAGATTATTGGCTAGCGGGAGTTTAGGGAGCGGTACGCAGTATTTT	.	TRBV20-1	TRBD2	TRBJ2-3
CASSLRGEKLFF	TGCGCCAGCAGCCTCCGGGGGGAAAAACTGTTTTTT	.	TRBV5-1	.	TRBJ1-4
CASSYPPSDTQYF	TGCGCCAGCAGTTACCCTCCTTCAGATACGCAGTATTTT	few	TRBV5-1	.	TRBJ2-3
CASSLRTAAFF	TGTGCCAGCAGTCTTCGAACGGCAGCTTTCTTT	many	TRBV28	.	TRBJ1-1
CAGRGVYGANVLTF	TGTGCCGGCCGGGGGGTCTATGGGGCCAACGTCCTGACTTTC	.	TRBV7-2	TRBD2	TRBJ2-6
CASSDGTGGRNEQFF	TGTGCCAGCAGCGATGGGACAGGGGGGAGGAATGAGCAGTTCTTC	medium-sized	TRBV6-1	TRBD1	TRBJ2-1
CSAWDSKTFF	TGCAGTGCTTGGGACAGCAAAACTTTCTTT	.	TRBV20-1	TRBD1	TRBJ1-1
CSARDRGGYGYTF	TGCAGTGCTAGAGACAGGGGGGGGTATGGCTACACCTTC	.	TRBV20-1	TRBD1	TRBJ1-2
CASSSGQFKNIQYF	TGTGCCAGCAGCTCGGGACAGTTCAAAAACATTCAGTACTTC	.	TRBV3-1	TRBD1	TRBJ2-4
CASSLFGTSTGELFF	TGCGCCAGCAGCTTGTTCGGGACGAGCACCGGGGAGCTGTTTTTT	.	TRBV5-1	.	TRBJ2-2
CASSVEIRTDDNEQFF	TGTGCCAGCAGCGTAGAAATCAGGACGGACGACAATGAGCAGTTCTTC	.	TRBV9	.	TRBJ2-1
CASSQDQTSGKYEQYF	TGCGCCAGCAGCCAAGATCAAACTAGCGGGAAGTACGAGCAGTACTTC	.	TRBV4-1	TRBD2	TRBJ2-7
CASSYSGRYQPQHF	TGTGCCAGCAGTTACTCCGGCAGGTATCAGCCCCAGCATTTT	.	TRBV6-2/TRBV6-3	.	TRBJ1-5
CAWSRRTGELFF	TGTGCCTGGAGTAGGCGGACCGGGGAGCTGTTTTTT	many	TRBV30	.	TRBJ2-2
CASSQSTGYGYTF	TGTGCCAGCAGCCAATCGACAGGGTATGGCTACACCTTC	few	TRBV6-4	TRBD1	TRBJ1-2
CASRPSAGDNEQFF	TGTGCCAGTAGACCCTCAGCGGGGGACAATGAGCAGTTCTTC	.	TRBV19	TRBD2	TRBJ2-1
CASSQGGGLEQYF	TGTGCCAGCAGCCAAGGTGGGGGCCTCGAGCAGTACTTC	.	TRBV7-9	.	TRBJ2-7
CASSRLAGVDNEQFF	TGTGCCAGCAGTAGACTAGCGGGAGTCGACAATGAGCAGTTCTTC	many	TRBV28	TRBD2	TRBJ2-1
CASKAVFQETQYF	TGTGCCAGCAAGGCCGTTTTCCAAGAGACCCAGTACTTC	few	TRBV6-1	.	TRBJ2-5
CASSFGTSLGEQYF	TGTGCCAGCAGTTTTGGGACATCTCTTGGCGAGCAGTACTTC	.	TRBV12-3/TRBV12-4	.	TRBJ2-7
CASSPPGTGGSGANVLTF	TGTGCCAGCAGCCCACCGGGGACAGGGGGCTCTGGGGCCAACGTCCTGACTTTC	.	TRBV14	TRBD1	TRBJ2-6
CSVWTGDDGYTF	TGCAGCGTCTGGACAGGGGACGATGGCTACACCTTC	.	TRBV29-1	TRBD1	TRBJ1-2
CSAWNSGANVLTF	TGCAGTGCTTGGAACTCTGGGGCCAACGTCCTGACTTTC	.	TRBV20-1	.	TRBJ2-6
CASSHLGWGSDSYEQFF	TGCGCCAGCAGCCACTTGGGGTGGGGGTCGGATTCGTATGAGCAGTTCTTC	.	TRBV4-1	.	TRBJ2-1
CASSDGWRRYEQYF	TGTGCCAGCAGTGATGGTTGGCGGAGGTACGAGCAGTACTTC	few	TRBV6-1	.	TRBJ2-7
CASTGQGANEQYF	TGTGCCAGCACGGGACAGGGTGCGAACGAGCAGTACTTC	many	TRBV18	TRBD1	TRBJ2-7
CASSPPGTGARHEQFF	TGTGCCAGCTCACCGCCAGGGACAGGGGCGCGACATGAGCAGTTCTTC	.	TRBV18	TRBD1	TRBJ2-1
CASSPAPEYGCTF	TGTGCCAGTAGTCCAGCCCCCGAGTATGGCTGCACCTTC	.	TRBV19	.	TRBJ1-2
CASSFLGGEAETQYF	TGCGCCAGCAGCTTTTTGGGGGGAGAGGCGGAGACCCAGTACTTC	.	TRBV5-1	.	TRBJ2-5
CASRPAGVDWRGQFF	TGCGCCAGCAGACCAGCGGGAGTAGATTGGCGGGGGCAGTTCTTC	.	TRBV5-1	TRBD2	TRBJ2-1
CASSLTSGRVREQFF	TGTGCCAGCAGCCTGACTAGCGGGAGGGTCCGGGAGCAGTTCTTC	few	TRBV11-3	TRBD2	TRBJ2-1
CASSMGLTEAFF	TGTGCCAGTAGTATGGGTTTAACTGAAGCTTTCTTT	many	TRBV19	.	TRBJ1-1
CSALGPTGYGTGELFF	TGCAGTGCTCTAGGACCGACAGGTTACGGCACCGGGGAGCTGTTTTTT	.	TRBV20-1	.	TRBJ2-2
CASSQDPSGSNIQYF	TGCGCCAGCAGCCAAGATCCTAGCGGGAGTAACATTCAGTACTTC	.	TRBV4-1	TRBD2	TRBJ2-4
CASSLTGDGGYTF	TGTGCCAGTAGCCTCACAGGGGACGGCGGCTACACCTTC	many	TRBV19	TRBD1	TRBJ1-2
CASSLLWNTGELFF	TGTGCCAGCAGCTTACTATGGAACACCGGGGAGCTGTTTTTT	.	TRBV11-2	.	TRBJ2-2
CAFRDRVVETQYF	TGTGCCTTCCGGGACAGGGTTGTAGAGACCCAGTACTTC	once	TRBV30	TRBD1	TRBJ2-5
CSEELVHEQYF	TGCAGTGAGGAGCTAGTCCACGAGCAGTACTTC	.	TRBV20-1	.	TRBJ2-7
CASSTQGYTEAFF	TGTGCCAGCAGCACACAGGGTTACACTGAAGCTTTCTTT	many	TRBV7-8	.	TRBJ1-1
CASSRREGGAAFF	TGTGCCAGCAGTCGACGAGAGGGTGGGGCCGCTTTCTTT	.	TRBV6-1	.	TRBJ1-1
CSVRDSSYEQYF	TGCAGTGTTAGAGACAGCAGCTACGAGCAGTACTTC	.	TRBV20-1	.	TRBJ2-7
CASSFLPGLARNNEQFF	TGCGCCAGCAGCTTCCTGCCGGGACTAGCGAGGAACAATGAGCAGTTCTTC	.	TRBV5-1	TRBD2	TRBJ2-1
CASTLQGASYEQYF	TGTGCCAGCACACTACAGGGGGCGTCCTACGAGCAGTACTTC	few	TRBV5-5	TRBD1	TRBJ2-7
CASSEVRGNTDTQYF	TGTGCCAGCAGTGAAGTCAGGGGAAACACAGATACGCAGTATTTT	many	TRBV2	.	TRBJ2-3
CASSAGQGVYEQYF	TGTGCCAGCAGCGCGGGACAGGGGGTGTACGAGCAGTACTTC	few	TRBV5-4	TRBD1	TRBJ2-7
CSASPLVQGEQYF	TGCAGTGCTAGTCCGTTGGTCCAGGGCGAGCAGTACTTC	.	TRBV20-1	.	TRBJ2-7
CSANLFGRGGYGYTF	TGCAGTGCTAACCTGTTTGGGAGGGGAGGCTATGGCTACACCTTC	few	TRBV20-1	.	TRBJ1-2
CASSLIRSGGNTEAFF	TGCGCCAGCAGCTTAATAAGATCCGGGGGGAACACTGAAGCTTTCTTT	few	TRBV5-1	.	TRBJ1-1
CASSLSRRGSGYTF	TGTGCCAGCAGTTTATCGCGAAGAGGTTCTGGCTACACCTTC	.	TRBV12-3/TRBV12-4	.	TRBJ1-2
CASSLGIGGGTEAFF	TGTGCCAGCAGCTTGGGCATAGGGGGGGGCACTGAAGCTTTCTTT	.	TRBV5-6	.	TRBJ1-1
CASSEGRTGGYTF	TGTGCCAGCAGTGAAGGCAGGACGGGTGGCTACACCTTC	.	TRBV25-1	.	TRBJ1-2
CASSLGTRNSPLHF	TGTGCCAGCAGCCTTGGGACACGGAATTCACCCCTCCACTTT	many	TRBV3-1	.	TRBJ1-6
CASSEAADYNEQFF	TGTGCCAGCAGTGAAGCGGCGGACTACAATGAGCAGTTCTTC	.	TRBV6-1	.	TRBJ2-1